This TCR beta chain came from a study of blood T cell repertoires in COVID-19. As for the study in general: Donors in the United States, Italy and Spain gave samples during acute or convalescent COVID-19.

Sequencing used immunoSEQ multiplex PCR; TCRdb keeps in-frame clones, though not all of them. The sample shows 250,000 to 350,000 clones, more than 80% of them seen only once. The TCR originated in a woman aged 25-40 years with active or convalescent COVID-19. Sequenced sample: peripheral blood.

CDR3 protein: CASSSGQGRDQPQHF. DNA of the CDR3: TGTGCCAGCAGCTCTGGACAGGGGAGGGATCAGCCCCAGCATTTT. This chain links TRBV9 with TRBJ1-5; 9 positions agree with TRBD1. Germline-derived CDR1 and CDR2 are SGDLS and YYNGEE. J gave up 5 bases and V 4 bases, and 7 bases lay outside the gene matches. This CDR3 is 15 amino acids long.